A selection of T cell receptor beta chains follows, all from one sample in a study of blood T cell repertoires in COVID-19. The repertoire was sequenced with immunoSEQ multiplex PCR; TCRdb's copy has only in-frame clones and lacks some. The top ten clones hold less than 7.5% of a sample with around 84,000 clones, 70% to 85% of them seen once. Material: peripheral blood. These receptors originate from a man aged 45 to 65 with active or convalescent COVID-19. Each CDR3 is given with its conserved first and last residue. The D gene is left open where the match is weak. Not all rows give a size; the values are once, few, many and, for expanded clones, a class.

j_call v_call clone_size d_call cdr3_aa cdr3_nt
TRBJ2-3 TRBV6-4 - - CASSAGYSTDTQYF TGTGCCAGCAGTGCGGGGTACTCCACAGATACGCAGTATTTT
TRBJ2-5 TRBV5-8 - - CASNQGLRETQYF TGTGCCAGCAACCAAGGACTTCGTGAGACCCAGTACTTC
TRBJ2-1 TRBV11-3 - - CASSLDLSDSNEQFF TGTGCCAGCAGCTTAGATCTATCGGACAGCAATGAGCAGTTCTTC
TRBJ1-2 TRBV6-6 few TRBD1 CASSKGPDRARGYTF TGTGCCAGCAGTAAAGGTCCAGACAGGGCTCGAGGCTACACCTTC
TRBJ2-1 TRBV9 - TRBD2 CASSVASGGPYNEQFF TGTGCCAGCAGCGTAGCTAGCGGGGGCCCTTACAATGAGCAGTTCTTC
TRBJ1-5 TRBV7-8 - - CASSLGADPPLPQHF TGTGCCAGCAGCTTAGGGGCCGATCCGCCACTGCCCCAGCATTTT
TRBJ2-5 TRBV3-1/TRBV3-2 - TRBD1 CASSLRGQKETQYF TGTGCCAGCAGCCTTCGGGGACAGAAGGAGACCCAGTACTTC
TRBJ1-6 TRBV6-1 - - CASSEDGEVSPLHF TGTGCCAGCAGTGAAGATGGGGAGGTATCACCCCTCCACTTT
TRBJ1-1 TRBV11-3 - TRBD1 CASSRQGFTEAFF TGTGCCAGCAGCCGACAGGGGTTCACTGAAGCTTTCTTT
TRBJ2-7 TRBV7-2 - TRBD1 CASSLVRDSPYEQYF TGTGCCAGCAGCTTAGTCCGGGACAGTCCCTACGAGCAGTACTTC
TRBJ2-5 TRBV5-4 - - CASHRGGDEETQYF TGTGCCTCTCACCGAGGAGGGGATGAGGAGACCCAGTACTTC
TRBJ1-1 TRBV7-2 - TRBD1 CASSRDSVREAFF TGTGCCAGCAGCCGGGACAGCGTCCGAGAAGCTTTCTTT
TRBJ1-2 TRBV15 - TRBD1 CATRRDRGGYGYTF TGTGCCACCAGACGAGACAGGGGCGGCTATGGCTACACCTTC
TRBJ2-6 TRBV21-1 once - CASSRGQAGANVLTF TGTGCCAGCAGCAGGGGACAGGCTGGGGCCAACGTCCTGACTTTC
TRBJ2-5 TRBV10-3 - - CAIRDNYVETQYF TGTGCCATCAGGGACAACTACGTCGAGACCCAGTACTTC
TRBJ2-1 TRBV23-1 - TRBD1 CASSPGQGDNEQFF TGCGCCAGCAGTCCTGGACAGGGCGACAATGAGCAGTTCTTC
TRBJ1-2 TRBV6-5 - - CASSYSRTVGYGYTF TGTGCCAGCAGTTACTCAAGGACAGTTGGCTATGGCTACACCTTC
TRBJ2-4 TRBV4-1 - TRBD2 CASSLRTSGENIQYF TGCGCCAGCAGCCTTCGGACTAGCGGGGAAAACATTCAGTACTTC
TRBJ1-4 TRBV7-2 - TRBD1 CASSPWTGGLEKLFF TGTGCCAGCAGCCCCTGGACAGGGGGTCTTGAAAAACTGTTTTTT
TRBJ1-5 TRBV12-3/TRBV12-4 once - CASSLTGVQHF TGTGCCAGCAGTTTGACCGGGGTCCAGCATTTT
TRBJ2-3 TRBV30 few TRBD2 CAWSTGGATSDTQYF TGTGCCTGGAGCACCGGGGGGGCGACCTCCGATACGCAGTATTTT
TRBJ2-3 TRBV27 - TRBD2 CASSMIAGETQYF TGTGCCAGCAGTATGATTGCGGGGGAAACGCAGTATTTT
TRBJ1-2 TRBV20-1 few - CSASAGDYGYTF TGCAGTGCTAGTGCAGGGGACTATGGCTACACCTTC
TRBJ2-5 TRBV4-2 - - CASSQPAGETQYF TGTGCCAGCAGCCAGCCTGCGGGAGAGACCCAGTACTTC
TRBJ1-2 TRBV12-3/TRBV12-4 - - CASSFGQYYGYTF TGTGCCAGCAGTTTTGGACAGTACTATGGCTACACCTTC
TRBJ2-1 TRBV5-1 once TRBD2 CASSLGLAGGDNEQFF TGCGCCAGCAGTCTCGGACTAGCGGGGGGTGACAATGAGCAGTTCTTC
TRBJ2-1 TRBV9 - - CASSVIGVSYNEQFF TGTGCCAGCAGCGTAATAGGGGTCTCCTACAATGAGCAGTTCTTC
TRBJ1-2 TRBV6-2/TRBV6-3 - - CASSPAGGYGYTF TGTGCCAGCAGCCCAGCCGGAGGCTATGGCTACACCTTC
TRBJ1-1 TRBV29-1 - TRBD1 CSVRQGSNTEAFF TGCAGCGTCCGACAGGGATCGAACACTGAAGCTTTCTTT
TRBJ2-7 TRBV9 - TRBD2 CASSVLAGDEQYF TGTGCCAGCAGCGTACTAGCGGGGGACGAGCAGTACTTC
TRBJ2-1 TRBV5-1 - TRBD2 CASSLLGTSGGASEQFF TGCGCCAGCAGCTTGTTGGGGACTAGCGGGGGGGCCTCTGAGCAGTTCTTC